This T cell receptor (beta chain) was captured in a study of T-cell reconstitution after alpha-beta-depleted transplantation in children. Study-wide results and caveats: Several hundred graft clones that had expanded were reportedly the source of alpha-beta T cells about two months after transplant. From newly produced T cells came most of the T-cell counts and diversity one year after transplant. Surviving recipient T cells and thymic progenitors underlay high day-60 TCRbeta diversity in some patients.

Comments on this clonotype: Antigen specificity is unknown.

Unique molecular identifiers were built into the TCRbeta library. Via MiXCR, TCRdb re-called the PCR reads, giving one row per CDR3 protein. The sample contains roughly 98,000 distinct CDR3 sequences, 15% of which appear only once. This CDR3 has 18 residues. V lost 4 bases, J lost 4 bases, and 16 bases stayed unmatched. Germline values: CDR1 MNHEY, CDR2 SVGAGI. The rearrangement uses TRBV6-5 and TRBJ1-2, with 9 bases matching TRBD1. This TCR was recovered from a male patient aged 2 to 9 who had a stem cell transplant for acute lymphoblastic leukemia, so the T cells may come from the graft donor. This specimen was PBMCs, mostly from graft donor cells, taken 180 days after TCRalphabeta/CD19-depleted stem cell transplant. The CDR3 bases are TGTGCCAGCAGTTCCATATCCGGGACAGGGCCCTCGGTCTATGGCTACACCTTC. Translating gives CASSSISGTGPSVYGYTF.